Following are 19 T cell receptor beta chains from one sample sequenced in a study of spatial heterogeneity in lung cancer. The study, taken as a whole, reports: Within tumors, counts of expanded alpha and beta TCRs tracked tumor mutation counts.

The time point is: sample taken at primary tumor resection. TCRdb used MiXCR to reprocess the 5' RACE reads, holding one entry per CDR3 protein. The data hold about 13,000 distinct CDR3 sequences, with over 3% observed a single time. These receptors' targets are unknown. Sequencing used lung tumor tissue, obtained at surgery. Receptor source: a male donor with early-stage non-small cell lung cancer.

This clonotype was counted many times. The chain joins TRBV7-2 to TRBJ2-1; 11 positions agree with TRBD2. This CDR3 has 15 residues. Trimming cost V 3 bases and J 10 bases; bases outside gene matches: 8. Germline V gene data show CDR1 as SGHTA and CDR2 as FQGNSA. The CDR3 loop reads CASSFLSGGAREQFF. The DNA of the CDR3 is TGTGCCAGCAGCTTTCTTAGCGGGGGGGCCCGGGAGCAGTTCTTC. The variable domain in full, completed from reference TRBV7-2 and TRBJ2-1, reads GAGVSQSPSNKVTEKGKDVELRCDPISGHTALYWYRQSLGQGLEFLIYFQGNSAPDKSGLPSDRFSAERTGGSVSTLTIQRTQQEDSAVYLCASSFLSGGAREQFFGPGTRLTVL.

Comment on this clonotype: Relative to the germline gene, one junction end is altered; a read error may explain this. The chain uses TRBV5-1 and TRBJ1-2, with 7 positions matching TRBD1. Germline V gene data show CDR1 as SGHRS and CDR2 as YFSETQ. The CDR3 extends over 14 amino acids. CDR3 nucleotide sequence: TGCGCCAGTTCGCCGGGACAGCAAGACTATGGCGACACCTTC. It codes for CASSPGQQDYGDTF.

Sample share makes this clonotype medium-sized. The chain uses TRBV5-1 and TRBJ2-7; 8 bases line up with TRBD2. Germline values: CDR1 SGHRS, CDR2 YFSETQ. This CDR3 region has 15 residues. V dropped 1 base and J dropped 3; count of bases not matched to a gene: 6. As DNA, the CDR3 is TGCGCCAGCAGCTTGACCCTAGCGGGCAGCTACGAGCAGTACTTC. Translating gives CASSLTLAGSYEQYF.

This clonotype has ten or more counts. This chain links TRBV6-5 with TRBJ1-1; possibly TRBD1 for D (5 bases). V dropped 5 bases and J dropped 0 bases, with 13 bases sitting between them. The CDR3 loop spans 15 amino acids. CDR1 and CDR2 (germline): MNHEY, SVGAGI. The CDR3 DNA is TGTGCCAGCAGTCCAGGGAGTTGGGTGAACACTGAAGCTTTCTTT. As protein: CASSPGSWVNTEAFF.

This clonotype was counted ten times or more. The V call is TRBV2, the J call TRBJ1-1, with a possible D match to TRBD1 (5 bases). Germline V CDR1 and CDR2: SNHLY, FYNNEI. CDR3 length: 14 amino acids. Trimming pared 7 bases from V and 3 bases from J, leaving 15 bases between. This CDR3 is CASNGGGLDTEAFF. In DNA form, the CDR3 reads TGTGCCAGCAATGGTGGGGGATTGGACACTGAAGCTTTCTTT.

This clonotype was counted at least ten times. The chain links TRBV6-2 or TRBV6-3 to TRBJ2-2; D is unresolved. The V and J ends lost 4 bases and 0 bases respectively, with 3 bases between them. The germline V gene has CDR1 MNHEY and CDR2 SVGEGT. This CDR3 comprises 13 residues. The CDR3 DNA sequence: TGTGCCAGCAGTTCAGCGAACACCGGGGAGCTGTTTTTT. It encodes CASSSANTGELFF.

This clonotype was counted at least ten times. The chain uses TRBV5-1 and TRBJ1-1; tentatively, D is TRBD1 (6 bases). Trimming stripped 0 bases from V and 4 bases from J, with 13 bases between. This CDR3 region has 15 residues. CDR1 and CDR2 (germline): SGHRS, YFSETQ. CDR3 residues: CASSLEVRGVTEAFF. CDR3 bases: TGCGCCAGCAGCTTGGAGGTCAGGGGTGTCACTGAAGCTTTCTTT.

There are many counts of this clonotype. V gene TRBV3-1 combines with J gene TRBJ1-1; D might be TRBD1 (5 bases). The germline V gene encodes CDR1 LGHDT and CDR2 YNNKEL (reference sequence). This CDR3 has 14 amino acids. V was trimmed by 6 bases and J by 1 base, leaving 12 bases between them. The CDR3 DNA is TGTGCCAGCAGTCCGGGGGGGTGGAACACTGAAGCTTTCTTT. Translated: CASSPGGWNTEAFF.

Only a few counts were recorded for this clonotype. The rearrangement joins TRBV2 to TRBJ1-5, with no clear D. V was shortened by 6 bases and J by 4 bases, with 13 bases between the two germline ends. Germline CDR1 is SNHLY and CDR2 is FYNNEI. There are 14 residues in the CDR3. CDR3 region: CASSNGPSNQPQHF. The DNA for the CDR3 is TGTGCCAGCAGCAACGGACCGTCTAATCAGCCCCAGCATTTT. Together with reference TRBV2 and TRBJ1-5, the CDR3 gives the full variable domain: EPEVTQTPSHQVTQMGQEVILRCVPISNHLYFYWYRQILGQKVEFLVSFYNNEISEKSEIFDDQFSVERPDGSNFTLKIRSTKLEDSAMYFCASSNGPSNQPQHFGDGTRLSIL.

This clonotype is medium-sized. DNA for the CDR3: TGTGCCAGCAGCTTGGACTTCGTGGGCACCGGGGAGCTGTTTTTT. Translating gives CASSLDFVGTGELFF. This chain joins TRBV5-4 and TRBJ2-2; no firm D call. The germline gives CDR1 SGHNT, CDR2 YYREEE (reference sequence). The CDR3 contains 15 residues. V was clipped by 0 bases and J by 4 bases, with 10 bases between them.

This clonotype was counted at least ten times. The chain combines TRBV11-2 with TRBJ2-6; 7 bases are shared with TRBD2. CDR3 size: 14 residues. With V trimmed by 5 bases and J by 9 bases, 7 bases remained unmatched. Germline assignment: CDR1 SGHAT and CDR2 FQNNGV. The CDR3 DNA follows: TGTGCCAGCAGCCCAGCCGGGGGGTTCAACGTCCTGACTTTC. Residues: CASSPAGGFNVLTF.

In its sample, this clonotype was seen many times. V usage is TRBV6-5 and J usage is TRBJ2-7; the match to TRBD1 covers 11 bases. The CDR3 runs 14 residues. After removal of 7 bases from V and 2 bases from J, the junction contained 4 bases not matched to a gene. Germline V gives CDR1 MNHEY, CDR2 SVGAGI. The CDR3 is CASKAGQGAYEQYF. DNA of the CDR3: TGTGCCAGCAAAGCGGGACAGGGGGCCTACGAGCAGTACTTC.

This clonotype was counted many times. The CDR3 loop is CASSRQRMETQYF. The CDR3 nucleotides are TGTGCCAGCAGCCGCCAAAGGATGGAGACCCAGTACTTC. The chain combines TRBV7-9 with TRBJ2-5, with no clear D. V lost 5 bases and J lost 5, with 12 bases in between. CDR1 and CDR2 (germline): SEHNR, FQNEAQ (reference sequence). The CDR3 is 13 amino acids.

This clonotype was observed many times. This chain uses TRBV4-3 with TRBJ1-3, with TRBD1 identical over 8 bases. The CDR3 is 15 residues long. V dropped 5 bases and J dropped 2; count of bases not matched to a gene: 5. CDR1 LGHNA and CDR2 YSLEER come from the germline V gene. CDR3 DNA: TGCGCCAGCAGCGTATCGACAGGGGCTGGAAACACCATATATTTT. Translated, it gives CASSVSTGAGNTIYF.

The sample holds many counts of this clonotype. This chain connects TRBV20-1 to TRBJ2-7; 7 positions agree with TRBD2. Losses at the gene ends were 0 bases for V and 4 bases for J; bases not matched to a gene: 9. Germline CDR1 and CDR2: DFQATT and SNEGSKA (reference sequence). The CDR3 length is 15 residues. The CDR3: CSARDPGLPLYEQYF. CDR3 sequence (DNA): TGCAGTGCTAGAGATCCGGGACTACCACTATACGAGCAGTACTTC.

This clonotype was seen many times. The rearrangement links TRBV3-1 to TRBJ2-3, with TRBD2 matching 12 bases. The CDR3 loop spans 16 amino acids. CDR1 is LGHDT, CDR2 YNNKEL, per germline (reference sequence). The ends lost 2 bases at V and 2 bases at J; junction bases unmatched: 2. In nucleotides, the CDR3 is TGTGCCAGCAGCCAACTAGCGGGGGGGCCCACAGATACGCAGTATTTT. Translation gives CASSQLAGGPTDTQYF.

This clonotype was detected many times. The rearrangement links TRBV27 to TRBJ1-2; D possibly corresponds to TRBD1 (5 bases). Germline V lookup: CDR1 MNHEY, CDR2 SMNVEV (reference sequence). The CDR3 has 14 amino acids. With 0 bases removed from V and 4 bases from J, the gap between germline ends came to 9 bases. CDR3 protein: CASSLSWDGYGYTF. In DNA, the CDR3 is TGTGCCAGCAGTTTATCCTGGGACGGCTATGGCTACACCTTC.

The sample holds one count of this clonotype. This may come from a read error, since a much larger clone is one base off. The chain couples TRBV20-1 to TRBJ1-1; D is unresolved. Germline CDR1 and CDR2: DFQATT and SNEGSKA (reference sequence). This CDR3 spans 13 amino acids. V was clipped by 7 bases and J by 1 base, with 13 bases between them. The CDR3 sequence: CSVKPGKNTEAFF. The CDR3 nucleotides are TGCAGTGTAAAACCGGGTAAGAACACTGAAGCTTTCTTT.

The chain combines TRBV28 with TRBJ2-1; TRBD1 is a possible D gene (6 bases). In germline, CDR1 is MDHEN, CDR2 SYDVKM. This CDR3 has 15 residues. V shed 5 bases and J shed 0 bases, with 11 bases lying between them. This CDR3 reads CASSPDRYSYNEQFF. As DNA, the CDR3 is TGTGCCAGCAGTCCCGACAGGTACTCCTACAATGAGCAGTTCTTC.